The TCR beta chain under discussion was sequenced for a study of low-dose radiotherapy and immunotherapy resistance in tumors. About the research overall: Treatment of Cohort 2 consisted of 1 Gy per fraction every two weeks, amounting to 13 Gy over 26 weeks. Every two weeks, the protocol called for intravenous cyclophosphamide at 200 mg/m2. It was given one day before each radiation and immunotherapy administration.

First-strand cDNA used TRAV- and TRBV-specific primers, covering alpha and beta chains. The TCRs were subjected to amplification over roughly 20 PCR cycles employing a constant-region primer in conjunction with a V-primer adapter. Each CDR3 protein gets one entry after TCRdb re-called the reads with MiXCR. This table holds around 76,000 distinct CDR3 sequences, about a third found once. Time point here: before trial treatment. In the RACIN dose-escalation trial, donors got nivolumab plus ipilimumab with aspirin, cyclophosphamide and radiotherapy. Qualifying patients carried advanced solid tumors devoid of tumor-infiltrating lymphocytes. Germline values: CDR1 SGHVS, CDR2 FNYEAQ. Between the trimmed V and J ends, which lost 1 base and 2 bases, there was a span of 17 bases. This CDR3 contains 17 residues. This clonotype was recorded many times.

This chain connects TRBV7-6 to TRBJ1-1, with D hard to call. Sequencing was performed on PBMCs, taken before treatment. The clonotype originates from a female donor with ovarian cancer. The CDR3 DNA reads TGTGCCAGCAGCTTAGGGGAAGGCGGGCAGATAAACACTGAAGCTTTCTTT. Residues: CASSLGEGGQINTEAFF. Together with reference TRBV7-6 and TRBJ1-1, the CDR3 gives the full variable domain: GAGVSQSPRYKVTKRGQDVALRCDPISGHVSLYWYRQALGQGPEFLTYFNYEAQQDKSGLPNDRFSAERPEGSISTLTIQRTEQRDSAMYRCASSLGEGGQINTEAFFGQGTRLTVV.